This entry lists 17 T cell receptor beta chains sequenced from one sample in a study of graft-versus-host responses after intestinal transplantation. These receptors lack a known antigen. Libraries were prepared by immunoSEQ multiplex PCR; TCRdb keeps only in-frame clonotypes and omits some of them. The sample lists around 100,000 clones, more than 85% occurring once. The sequencing used unstimulated CD4+ T cells sorted from spleen or lymph node cells, collected before transplant. These receptor sequences come from a human donor who was the organ donor for an intestinal transplant.

The chain recombines TRBV13 with TRBJ1-2; D unclear. Trimming cost V 3 bases and J 4 bases, with 9 bases left between them. The CDR3 sequence is 13 residues long. Germline V CDR1 and CDR2: PRHDT, FYEKMQ (reference sequence). This chain's CDR3 is CASSLGVSYGYTF. The CDR3 DNA sequence: TGTGCCAGCAGCTTGGGAGTTAGCTATGGCTACACCTTC.

To note about this clone: In the same sample, other DNA sequences code for this CDR3. The chain is built from TRBV5-1 and TRBJ2-1, with TRBD2 matching 10 bases. The length of the CDR3 is 15 residues. Germline CDR1 SGHRS, CDR2 YFSETQ. The trim removed 0 bases at V and 3 bases at J, leaving 0 bases unmatched. The CDR3 nucleotides read TGCGCCAGCAGCTTGGGACTAGCGGGCTACAATGAGCAGTTCTTC. Translating gives CASSLGLAGYNEQFF. Looking up the rest from reference TRBV5-1 and TRBJ2-1 gives the full variable domain: KAGVTQTPRYLIKTRGQQVTLSCSPISGHRSVSWYQQTPGQGLQFLFEYFSETQRNKGNFPGRFSGRQFSNSRSEMNVSTLELGDSALYLCASSLGLAGYNEQFFGPGTRLTVL.

This chain links TRBV5-1 with TRBJ2-2; D is ambiguous. Deletions cut 1 base from V and 8 bases from J, with 3 bases between. The CDR3 is 11 residues long. Germline V lookup: CDR1 SGHRS, CDR2 YFSETQ. The CDR3 region is CASSLSGELFF. The CDR3 DNA is TGCGCCAGCAGCTTGTCAGGGGAGCTGTTTTTT.

With respect to this clone: At the DNA level, this CDR3 is encoded by other sequences in the same sample as well. This chain links TRBV6-5 with TRBJ1-2; D ambiguous. V lost 3 bases and J 8 bases, leaving 16 bases between the germline ends. Germline CDR1 and CDR2: MNHEY and SVGAGI. There are 14 residues in the CDR3. Here the CDR3 reads CASSYSTGRSGYTF. The CDR3 DNA is TGTGCCAGCAGTTATTCAACGGGTCGGAGCGGCTACACCTTC.

The rearrangement links TRBV19 to TRBJ2-1; 10 bases agree with TRBD2. The germline CDR1 and CDR2 sequences are LNHDA and SQIVND (reference sequence). The length of the CDR3 is 16 residues. Trimming cost V 7 bases and J 0 bases; bases outside gene matches: 6. CDR3 sequence reads: CASTVAGGLSYNEQFF. DNA of the CDR3: TGTGCCAGTACAGTAGCGGGGGGCCTCTCCTACAATGAGCAGTTCTTC.

The chain couples TRBV28 to TRBJ1-5; the D gene is possibly TRBD1 (5 bases). Looked up from germline, CDR1 is MDHEN and CDR2 is SYDVKM. V dropped 4 bases and J dropped 6 bases, with 19 bases sitting between them. The CDR3 extends over 16 amino acids. As DNA, the CDR3 is TGTGCCAGCAGTTCAAACCTGGTCGTCGGGGGTCAGCCCCAGCATTTT. Its protein product is CASSSNLVVGGQPQHF.

This clone was seen a handful of times. This chain links TRBV7-9 with TRBJ1-1; D uncertain. Per the germline V gene, CDR1 is SEHNR and CDR2 is FQNEAQ (reference sequence). The V end lost 1 base, the J end lost 2 bases, and 5 bases lay between the germline ends. The CDR3 is 13 residues long. CDR3 DNA sequence: TGTGCCAGCAGCTTAGAACAAAACACTGAAGCTTTCTTT. The encoded protein is CASSLEQNTEAFF.

The rearrangement links TRBV28 to TRBJ1-1; perhaps TRBD1 as D (6 bases). Germline lookup yields CDR1 MDHEN and CDR2 SYDVKM. Trimming cost V 6 bases and J 5 bases, with 13 bases left between them. This CDR3 has 13 residues. Written as DNA, the CDR3 is TGTGCCAGCAGCCCCGGAGGGGGAACTGAAGCTTTCTTT. This sequence encodes CASSPGGGTEAFF.

V and J are TRBV28 and TRBJ2-7, with 7 bases identical to TRBD1. This CDR3 region has 14 residues. The V gene's germline CDR1 is MDHEN and CDR2 SYDVKM. The V and J ends lost 5 bases and 3 bases, in that order; junction bases with no gene match: 7. The CDR3 sequence is CASSLPGQIYEQYF. The CDR3 DNA is TGTGCCAGCAGTCTACCGGGACAGATCTACGAGCAGTACTTC.

This clone was counted between two and nine times. The gene calls are TRBV5-6 and TRBJ1-2; tentative D call: TRBD1 (6 bases). Trimming shortened V by 3 bases and J by 5 bases, and 8 bases separated the two germline ends. The length of the CDR3 is 12 residues. CDR1 is SGHDT and CDR2 is YYEEEE in the germline V gene. CDR3 DNA: TGTGCCAGCAGCTATACAGGGTATGGCTACACCTTC. It is translated as CASSYTGYGYTF.

The genes are TRBV4-1 and TRBJ2-2; no definite D call. Per germline, CDR1 MGHRA and CDR2 YSYEKL. V was shortened by 1 base and J by 0 bases, with 9 bases between the two germline ends. The CDR3 sequence is 16 residues long. The DNA for the CDR3 is TGCGCCAGCAGCCAAGTTGGGCAGTCGAACACCGGGGAGCTGTTTTTT. The encoded protein is CASSQVGQSNTGELFF.

The chain is built from TRBV28 and TRBJ1-5; D is unclear. Germline V CDR1 and CDR2: MDHEN, SYDVKM. This CDR3 spans 12 amino acids. Trimming removed 3 bases at V and 13 bases at J, with 13 bases between. In nucleotides, the CDR3 is TGTGCCAGCAGTTTCCAATATGCGTCGCAGCATTTT. The encoded protein is CASSFQYASQHF.

V usage is TRBV19 and J usage is TRBJ1-6; the match to TRBD1 covers 7 bases. CDR3 length: 14 amino acids. Germline assignment: CDR1 LNHDA and CDR2 SQIVND (reference sequence). The junction had 7 bases not matched to a gene; V was cut back by 5 bases and J by 9 bases. The chain's CDR3 is CASSLNRGTSPLHF. For the CDR3, the DNA is TGTGCCAGTAGTCTGAACAGGGGTACTTCACCCCTCCACTTT.

This chain uses TRBV5-1 with TRBJ2-3, with D unresolved. Trimming removed 0 bases from V and 2 bases from J, with 16 bases in between. Germline V gene data show CDR1 as SGHRS and CDR2 as YFSETQ. This CDR3 comprises 17 residues. CDR3 in amino acids: CASSLADLALTTDTQYF. CDR3 DNA: TGCGCCAGCAGCTTGGCCGATCTTGCCCTGACCACAGATACGCAGTATTTT.

V usage is TRBV6-1 and J usage is TRBJ2-2; tentatively, D is TRBD1 or TRBD2 (5 bases each). From germline, CDR1 is MNHNS and CDR2 SASEGT. With 6 bases removed from V and 5 bases from J, the gap between germline ends came to 16 bases. This CDR3 has 15 amino acids. The CDR3: CASRHAAEGTGELFF. CDR3 DNA: TGTGCCAGCAGGCATGCCGCTGAGGGGACCGGGGAGCTGTTTTTT.

This chain connects TRBV4-1 to TRBJ2-2; 8 nucleotides line up with TRBD1. The length of the CDR3 is 16 residues. Unmatched junction bases numbered 9, after V lost 5 bases and J lost 4 bases. Germline CDR1 reads MGHRA; CDR2 reads YSYEKL. CDR3 bases: TGCGCCAGCAGCTATCAGGGGGCAGGTGGCACCGGGGAGCTGTTTTTT. This gives the protein CASSYQGAGGTGELFF.

The chain uses TRBV9 and TRBJ2-5; 7 bases align to TRBD2. The germline CDR1 and CDR2 sequences are SGDLS and YYNGEE. This CDR3 contains 15 residues. Unmatched junction bases numbered 4, after V lost 0 bases and J lost 2 bases. The chain's CDR3 is CASSVALAEQETQYF. DNA for the CDR3: TGTGCCAGCAGCGTAGCCCTAGCGGAACAAGAGACCCAGTACTTC.